This TCR beta chain originates from a study of vaccination and CD4 T cells after COVID-19. Overall study context: A CEFX pool, an HIV-1 Nef pool, or no peptide went to control cultures.

The CDR3 totals 15 residues. CDR1 and CDR2 (germline): DFQATT, SNEGSKA (reference sequence). Trimming took 0 bases from V and 10 from J, leaving 16 bases between them. CD4+ T cells that had been cultured provided DNA sequenced with the Oncomine TCR Beta short-read assay. Researchers extracted genomic DNA from CD4+ T cells that had been cultured. TCRdb re-called the PCR reads through MiXCR, storing one row per CDR3 protein. The sample has about 18,000 distinct CDR3 sequences; 70% to 80% are singletons. Treatment given: approximately nine-day PBMC culture with coronavirus spike peptide pools or control peptides (ViraFEST assay). A remark on this clonotype: Its antigen is unidentified.

The clonotype comes from a human donor who had recovered from COVID-19. This rearrangement joins TRBV20-1 to TRBJ1-6; the D is unclear. The sample comprised CD4+ T cells from blood, cultured in vitro. This chain's CDR3 is CSARDRPWGDSPLHF. Written as DNA, the CDR3 is TGCAGTGCTAGAGACCGGCCGTGGGGTGACTCACCCCTCCACTTT.